This TCR beta chain was identified during a study of identical twins (dated by TCRdb to the mid-2010s). The study in broad terms: To test whether fetal clonotypes persist, this study deep-sequenced TCR alpha and beta repertoires from monozygotic twins, from unrelated adults of various ages, and from cord blood. Replicate twin experiments were performed at different times using different library preparation protocols to rule out contamination. General study outcomes and caveats: Excess twin sharing in beta out-of-frame sequences was weaker because fewer shared sequences lowered the signal-to-noise ratio. Out-of-frame TCR alpha sequences shared between twins showed an excess of low generation-probability sequences compared with coincidental sharing between unrelated individuals. Recombination models systematically underestimated out-of-frame TCR alpha sharing in monozygotic twins but agreed with sharing between unrelated individuals. Because the same donors could not be followed over many years, the conclusions depended on cross-sectional statistical analysis. Abundant cord blood beta clonotypes had fewer insertions, young adult naive repertoires showed a similar but weaker trend, and memory repertoires showed no such trend. Invariant T cells such as MAIT and iNKT could partly confound zero-insertion analyses, though diverse VJ usage argued against this for most clonotypes.

This clonotype was detected a few times. Its antigen remains undetermined. The sample holds no much larger clone one base away, and base qualities are not on file. Receptor libraries were prepared by 5' RACE. The reads were generated on an Illumina HiSeq 2000. A universal primer binding site was introduced by template switching, and a unique molecular identifier was present in the final cDNA, enabling accurate counting of TCR cDNA molecules. Specific primers in the conserved constant-segment region were used to synthesize first-strand cDNA for TCR alpha and beta chains. To control for contamination, every cDNA library carried two barcodes: a SMART-Mk sample barcode plus Illumina barcodes. TruSeq adapter sequences, together with Illumina sample barcodes, were added in two successive PCR steps. The TCR alpha and beta cDNA libraries were sequenced on the Illumina HiSeq platform using custom primers. Regarding the original processing steps: MiGEC was used to process raw reads and extract unique molecular identifiers, and MiXCR was used to find CDR3 positions. Recombination models were inferred per individual with the repgenHMM and IGoR tools using an EM algorithm. Shared clonotypes were analyzed with the tcR package in R, and sharing was normalized by the product of cloneset sizes. To study raw recombination free of thymic and clonal selection effects, out-of-frame nonproductive sequences were analyzed. TCRdb reran the public reads through fastp at Q25 and MiXCR, keeping productive beta chains. Entries that share a CDR3 protein sequence are merged under the most common genes and DNA. TCRdb, rather than the study authors, made the V and J calls. The sample table records just under 550,000 distinct CDR3 sequences; roughly 15% of these occur just once. The ten most abundant clones make up about 0.4% of the sample.

Only healthy Caucasian donors were included. The twin cohort comprised three pairs of female monozygotic twins, all aged about 18 to 30 years. Positive isolation kits from Invitrogen were used to isolate CD4+ and CD8+ T cell populations. CDR1 and CDR2, looked up from the germline V gene (reference sequence), are LNHDA and SQIVND. Here V drops 6 bases and J drops 0 bases, and the junction holds 4 bases not matched to any gene. The CDR3, from cysteine to phenylalanine, totals 14 residues. Only the CDR3 part of the read is kept: 42 bases, read in frame from the first base. These data are also associated with another study on yellow fever vaccine responses in identical twins. That second publication adds: According to the authors, the vaccine-induced T cell response in identical twins seemed to be partly convergent and partly specific to each individual. In the study, vaccine-responding T cell clones were precisely tracked in identical twins.

The TCR was taken from a woman between 18 and 30 years old in good health. This chain joins TRBV19 to TRBJ1-2; the junction holds 7 bases that match TRBD1. Source material: CD4+ T cells sorted from blood. CDR3 loop: CASRATGTNYGYTF. Read as DNA, the sequence is TGTGCCAGTAGAGCGACAGGGACTAACTATGGCTACACCTTC.